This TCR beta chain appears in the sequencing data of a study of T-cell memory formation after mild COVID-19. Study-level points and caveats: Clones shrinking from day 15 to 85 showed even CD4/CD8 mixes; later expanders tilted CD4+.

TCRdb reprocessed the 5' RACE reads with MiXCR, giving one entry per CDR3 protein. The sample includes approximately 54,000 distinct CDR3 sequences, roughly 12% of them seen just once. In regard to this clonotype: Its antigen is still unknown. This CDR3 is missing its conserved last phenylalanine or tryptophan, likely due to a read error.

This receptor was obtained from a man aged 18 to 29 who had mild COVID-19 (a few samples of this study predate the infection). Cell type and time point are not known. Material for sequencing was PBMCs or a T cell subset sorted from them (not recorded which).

CDR3 nucleotide sequence: TGCGCCAGCAGCTTGTCCCCTGCGGTAGCGGGGGGGCCAAGCACGCAGTATTTG. The encoded protein is CASSLSPAVAGGPSTQYL. The V and J genes are TRBV5-1 and TRBJ2-3; TRBD2 aligns across 11 bases. From germline, CDR1 is SGHRS and CDR2 YFSETQ. CDR3 length: 18 residues. V trimming: 1 base; J trimming: 9 bases; junction bases outside the gene matches: 16.